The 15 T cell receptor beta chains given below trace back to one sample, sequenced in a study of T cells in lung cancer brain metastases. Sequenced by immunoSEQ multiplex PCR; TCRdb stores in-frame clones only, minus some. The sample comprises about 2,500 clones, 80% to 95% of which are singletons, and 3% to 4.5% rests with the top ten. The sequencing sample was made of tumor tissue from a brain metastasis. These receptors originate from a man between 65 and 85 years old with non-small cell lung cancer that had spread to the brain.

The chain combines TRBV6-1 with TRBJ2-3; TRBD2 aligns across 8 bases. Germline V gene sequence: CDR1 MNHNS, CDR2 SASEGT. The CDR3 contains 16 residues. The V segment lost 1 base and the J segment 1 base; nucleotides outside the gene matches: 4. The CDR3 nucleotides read TGTGCCAGCAGTGAAGTTGCGCGGGGGGGCACAGATACGCAGTATTTT. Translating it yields CASSEVARGGTDTQYF.

This CDR3 reads CAWSLYKETQYF. The DNA for the CDR3 is TGTGCCTGGAGTTTGTATAAAGAGACCCAGTACTTC. This sequence joins TRBV30 and TRBJ2-5; D is unclear. Germline assignment: CDR1 GTSNPN and CDR2 SVGIG (reference sequence). Deletions cut 2 bases from V and 3 bases from J, with 7 bases between. The CDR3 contains 12 residues.

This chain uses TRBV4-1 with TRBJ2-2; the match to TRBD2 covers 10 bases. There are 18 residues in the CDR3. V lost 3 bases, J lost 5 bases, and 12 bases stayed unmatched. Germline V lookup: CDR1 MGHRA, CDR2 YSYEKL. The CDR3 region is CASSHAPGPSGRTGELFF. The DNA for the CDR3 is TGCGCCAGCAGCCATGCCCCGGGGCCTAGCGGGAGAACCGGGGAGCTGTTTTTT.

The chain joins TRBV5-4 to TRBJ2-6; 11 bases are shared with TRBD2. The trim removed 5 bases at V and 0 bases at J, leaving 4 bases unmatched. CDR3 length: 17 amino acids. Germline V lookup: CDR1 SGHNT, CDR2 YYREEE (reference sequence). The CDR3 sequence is CASRGLADLSGANVLTF. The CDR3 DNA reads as TGTGCCAGCAGGGGACTAGCGGATCTCTCTGGGGCCAACGTCCTGACTTTC.

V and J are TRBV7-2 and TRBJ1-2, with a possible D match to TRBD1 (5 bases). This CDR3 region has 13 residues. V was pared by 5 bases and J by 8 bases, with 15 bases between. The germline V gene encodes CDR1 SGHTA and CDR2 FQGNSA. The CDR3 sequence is CASSGAGRGGYTF. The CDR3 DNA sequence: TGTGCCAGCAGCGGGGCAGGTAGAGGAGGCTACACCTTC.

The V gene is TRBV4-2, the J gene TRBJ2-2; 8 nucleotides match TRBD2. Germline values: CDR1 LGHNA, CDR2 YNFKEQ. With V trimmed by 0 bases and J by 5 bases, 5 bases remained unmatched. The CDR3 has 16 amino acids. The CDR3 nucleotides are TGTGCCAGCAGCCAAGAATCGGGGGGGAGGACCGGGGAGCTGTTTTTT. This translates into CASSQESGGRTGELFF.

DNA for the CDR3: TGTGCCAGCAGTGGATCGACTAGCGGGAGCTCCTACAATGAGCAGTTCTTC. Encoded protein: CASSGSTSGSSYNEQFF. The chain combines TRBV6-4 with TRBJ2-1; 12 bases fit TRBD2. Per the germline V gene, CDR1 is MRHNA and CDR2 is SNTAGT. CDR3 length: 17 residues. V was pared by 4 bases and J by 0 bases, with 4 bases of the junction left unmatched.

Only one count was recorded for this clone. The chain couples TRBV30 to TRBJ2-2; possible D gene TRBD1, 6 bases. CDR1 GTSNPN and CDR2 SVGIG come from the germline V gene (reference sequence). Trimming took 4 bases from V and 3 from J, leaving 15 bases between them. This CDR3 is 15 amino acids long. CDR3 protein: CAWTTQGLHTGELFF. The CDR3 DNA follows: TGTGCCTGGACTACCCAGGGGTTGCACACCGGGGAGCTGTTTTTT.

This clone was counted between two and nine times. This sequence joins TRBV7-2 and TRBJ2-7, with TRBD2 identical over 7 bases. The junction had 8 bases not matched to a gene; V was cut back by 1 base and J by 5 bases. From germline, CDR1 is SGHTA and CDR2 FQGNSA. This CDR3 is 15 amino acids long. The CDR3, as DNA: TGTGCCAGCAGCTTAGGGCTAACTAGCGTCAACGAGCAGTACTTC. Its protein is CASSLGLTSVNEQYF.

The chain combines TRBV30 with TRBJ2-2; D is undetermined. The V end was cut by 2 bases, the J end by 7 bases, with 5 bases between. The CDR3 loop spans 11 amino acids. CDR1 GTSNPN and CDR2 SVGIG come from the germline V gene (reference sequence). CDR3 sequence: CAWSSVGELFF. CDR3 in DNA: TGTGCCTGGAGTTCGGTCGGGGAGCTGTTTTTT.

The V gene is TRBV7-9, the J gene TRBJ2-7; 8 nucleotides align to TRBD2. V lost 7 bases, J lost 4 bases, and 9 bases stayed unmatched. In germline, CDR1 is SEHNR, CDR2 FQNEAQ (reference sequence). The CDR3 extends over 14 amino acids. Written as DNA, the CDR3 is TGTGCCAGCAACGTCCTAACTAGCGGATACGAGCAGTACTTC. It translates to CASNVLTSGYEQYF.

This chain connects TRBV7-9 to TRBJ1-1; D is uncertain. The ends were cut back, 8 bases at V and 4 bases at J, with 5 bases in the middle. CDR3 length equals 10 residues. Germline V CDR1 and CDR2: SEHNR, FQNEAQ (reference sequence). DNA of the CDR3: TGTGCCAGCGCCCGCACTGAAGCTTTCTTT. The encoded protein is CASARTEAFF.

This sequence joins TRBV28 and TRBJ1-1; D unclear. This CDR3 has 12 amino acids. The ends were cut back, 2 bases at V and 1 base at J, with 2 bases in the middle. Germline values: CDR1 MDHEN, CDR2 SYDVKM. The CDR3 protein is CASSLQNTEAFF. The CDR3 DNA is TGTGCCAGCAGTTTACAGAACACTGAAGCTTTCTTT.

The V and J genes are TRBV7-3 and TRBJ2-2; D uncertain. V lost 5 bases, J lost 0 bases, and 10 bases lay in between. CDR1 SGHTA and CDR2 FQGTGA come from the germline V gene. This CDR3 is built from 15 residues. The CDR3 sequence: CASSPQPTNTGELFF. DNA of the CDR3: TGTGCCAGCAGCCCCCAGCCAACGAACACCGGGGAGCTGTTTTTT. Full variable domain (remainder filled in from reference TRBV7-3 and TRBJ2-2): GAGVSQTPSNKVTEKGKYVELRCDPISGHTALYWYRQSLGQGPEFLIYFQGTGAADDSGLPNDRFFAVRPEGSVSTLKIQRTERGDSAVYLCASSPQPTNTGELFFGEGSRLTVL.

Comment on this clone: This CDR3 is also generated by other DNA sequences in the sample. The CDR3 here is CASSFLGIAGSVEQYF. CDR3 nucleotides: TGTGCCAGCAGCTTTTTAGGGATAGCGGGATCGGTCGAGCAGTACTTC. This chain links TRBV5-6 with TRBJ2-7; TRBD2 matches 8 bases. J was trimmed by 6 bases and V by 2 bases; bases with no gene match: 13. The CDR3 consists of 16 residues. Germline CDR1 is SGHDT and CDR2 is YYEEEE.